Presented here are 3 T cell receptor beta chains from one specimen sequenced in a study of cytomegalovirus exposure and HLA in healthy donors. The PCR employed 60 Vbeta primers together with 13 Jbeta primers. The method was immunoSEQ multiplex PCR; TCRdb's version includes in-frame clones alone and lacks a portion of them. The table shows over 100,000 clones, with approximately 78% occurring only once. The specimen sequenced was PBMCs. The source of these receptors is a woman aged 40-49 years in good health and CMV-seronegative.

This clone came up once. This rearrangement joins TRBV6-1 to TRBJ1-3; D is unresolved. Trimming took 0 bases from V and 2 from J, leaving 8 bases between them. Germline V gene data show CDR1 as MNHNS and CDR2 as SASEGT. This CDR3 has 15 residues. CDR3: CASSEAWRAGNTIYF. DNA of the CDR3: TGTGCCAGCAGTGAAGCTTGGAGGGCTGGAAACACCATATATTTT.

The CDR3 here is CASKARAGVSGELFF. The CDR3 DNA reads TGTGCCAGTAAGGCTAGAGCGGGAGTGAGCGGGGAGCTGTTTTTT. The chain couples TRBV19 to TRBJ2-2; 8 bases line up with TRBD2. The CDR3 contains 15 residues. CDR1 and CDR2 from the germline V gene are LNHDA and SQIVND (reference sequence). With V trimmed by 7 bases and J by 7 bases, 11 bases remained unmatched.

CDR3 sequence reads: CASSIGREAGELFF. The CDR3 bases are TGTGCCAGTAGTATAGGAAGGGAGGCCGGGGAGCTGTTTTTT. This sequence joins TRBV19 and TRBJ2-2; possible D gene TRBD2, 6 bases. CDR1 is LNHDA and CDR2 is SQIVND in the germline V gene (reference sequence). Trimming stripped 1 base from V and 6 bases from J, with 9 bases between. The length of the CDR3 is 14 residues.